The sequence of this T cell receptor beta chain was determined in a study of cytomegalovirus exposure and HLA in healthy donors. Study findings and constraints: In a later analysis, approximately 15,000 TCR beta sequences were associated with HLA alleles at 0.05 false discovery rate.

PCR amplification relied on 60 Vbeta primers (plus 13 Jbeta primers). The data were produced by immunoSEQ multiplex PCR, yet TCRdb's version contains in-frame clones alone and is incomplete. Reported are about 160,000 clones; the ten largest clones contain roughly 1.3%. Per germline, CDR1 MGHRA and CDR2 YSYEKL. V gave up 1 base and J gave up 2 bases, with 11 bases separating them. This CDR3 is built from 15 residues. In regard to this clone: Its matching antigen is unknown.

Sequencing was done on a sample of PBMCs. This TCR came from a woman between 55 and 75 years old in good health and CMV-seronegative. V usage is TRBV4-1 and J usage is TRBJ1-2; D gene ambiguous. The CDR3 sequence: CASSQGPGSNYGYTF. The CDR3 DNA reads TGCGCCAGCAGCCAAGGCCCAGGTTCAAACTATGGCTACACCTTC.